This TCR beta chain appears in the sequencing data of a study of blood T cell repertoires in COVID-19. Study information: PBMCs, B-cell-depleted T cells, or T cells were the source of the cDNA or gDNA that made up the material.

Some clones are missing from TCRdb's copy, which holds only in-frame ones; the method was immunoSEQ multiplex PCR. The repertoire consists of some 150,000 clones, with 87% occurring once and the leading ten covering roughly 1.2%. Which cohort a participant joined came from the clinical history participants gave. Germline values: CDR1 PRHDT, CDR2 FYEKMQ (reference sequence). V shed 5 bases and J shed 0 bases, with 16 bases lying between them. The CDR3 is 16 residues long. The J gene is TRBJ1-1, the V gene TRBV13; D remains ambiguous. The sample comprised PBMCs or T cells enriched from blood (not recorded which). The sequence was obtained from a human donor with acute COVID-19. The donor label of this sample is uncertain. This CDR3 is CASSLTGGYMNTEAFF. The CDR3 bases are TGTGCCAGCAGCCTGACGGGAGGGTACATGAACACTGAAGCTTTCTTT.